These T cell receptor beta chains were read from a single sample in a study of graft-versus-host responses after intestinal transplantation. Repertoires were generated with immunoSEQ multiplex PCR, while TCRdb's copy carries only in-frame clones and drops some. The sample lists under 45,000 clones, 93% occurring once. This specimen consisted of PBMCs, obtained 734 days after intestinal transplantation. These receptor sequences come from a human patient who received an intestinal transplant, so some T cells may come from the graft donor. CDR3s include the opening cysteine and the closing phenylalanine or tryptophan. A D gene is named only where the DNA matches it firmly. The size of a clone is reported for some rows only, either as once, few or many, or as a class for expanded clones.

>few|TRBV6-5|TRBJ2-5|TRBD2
TGTGCCAGCAGTTACTCACTAGCGGGAGACGAGACCCAGTACTTC
CASSYSLAGDETQYF
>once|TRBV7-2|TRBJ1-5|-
TGTGCCAGCAGCTTAGTCAGCAATCAGCCCCAGCATTTT
CASSLVSNQPQHF
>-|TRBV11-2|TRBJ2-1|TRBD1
TGTGCCAGCAGCTGGGACAGCGGAAATGAGCAGTTCTTC
CASSWDSGNEQFF
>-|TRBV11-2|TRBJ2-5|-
TGTGCCAGCAGCCCCTACGGTAGGGAGACCCAGTACTTC
CASSPYGRETQYF
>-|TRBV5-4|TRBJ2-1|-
TGTGCCAGCAGCTTAAGCTCCTACAATGAGCAGTTCTTC
CASSLSSYNEQFF
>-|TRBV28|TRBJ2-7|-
TGTGCCAGCAGTTCCAGTCTACTTACCTACGAGCAGTACTTC
CASSSSLLTYEQYF
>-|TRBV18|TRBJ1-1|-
TGTGCCAGCTCACCGGACCCGGGGGGCACTGAAGCTTTCTTT
CASSPDPGGTEAFF
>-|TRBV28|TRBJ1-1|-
TGTGCCAGCACCACCATGAACACTGAAGCTTTCTTT
CASTTMNTEAFF
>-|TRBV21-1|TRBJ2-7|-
TGTGCCAGCAGGGCAGCGGCGACTACCTACGAGCAGTACTTC
CASRAAATTYEQYF
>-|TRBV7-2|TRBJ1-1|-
TGTGCCAGCAGCTTACTCTTCGGCACTGAAGCTTTCTTT
CASSLLFGTEAFF
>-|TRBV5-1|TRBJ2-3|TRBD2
TGCGCCAGCTTCAAGCGGGAGGGACGCACAGATACGCAGTATTTT
CASFKREGRTDTQYF
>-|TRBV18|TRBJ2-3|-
TGTGCCAGCTCACGCCAGGGGGGAGCGTTAAGGGTGGAAGATACGCAGTATTTT
CASSRQGGALRVEDTQYF
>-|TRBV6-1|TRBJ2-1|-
TGTGCCAGCAGTGAACCTTGGGGGCATTTGGACAATGAGCAGTTCTTC
CASSEPWGHLDNEQFF